The sequence of this T cell receptor beta chain was determined in a study of T cells in women clearing cervical HPV infection (dated by TCRdb to the late 2010s). Concerning the study at large: The cases were around 23 women with histologically confirmed HPV16-related CIN3 or worse, and 2 of those women had invasive cancers. The controls were 25 or so women whose single incident HPV16 infection cleared within 12 months with no development of precancer or cancer. Blood from cases was drawn at the visit where the lesion was first identified, while blood from controls was drawn once the infection was no longer detected. Among cases, blood sampling came a median of about 150 days after lesion detection, with an interquartile range of about 85 to 200 days. Since only a few of the women had HLA typing available, the possibility that HLA type was acting as a confounder could not be ruled out. An exploratory proof-of-principle case-control study, nested within the Guanacaste HPV Natural History Study in Costa Rica, was conducted to compare TCR repertoires across cervical HPV16 outcomes. Cases and controls were matched on age within five years and on year of sample collection. Median age was about 30 years in cases versus around 40 in controls, and baseline characteristics did not differ significantly. In the parent cohort, 10,049 women aged 18 or older were enrolled in Guanacaste, Costa Rica, during about 1992 to 1994 and then followed for less than 8 years. Quality controls consisted of five blinded duplicates per group, for a total of roughly 60 samples made up of approximately 50 participants and around ten replicates. General conclusions and limits of the study: Cases had lower TRBV6-7 relative abundance than controls (about 0.099% versus 0.16%; Bonferroni P = 0.0008). Significantly higher TCR repertoire richness was observed in CIN3+ cases than in controls across sequencing depths, whereas no difference in evenness was found. Because of the cross-sectional design, the study could not determine whether the associations came before infection or resulted from infection, and neither effector/memory subsets nor HPV-specific T cells were isolated. Random forest classifiers combining richness and V gene abundances distinguished cases from controls with an estimated AUC of roughly 0.81. Because T-cell numbers per sample were unknown, differences in richness could reflect varying T-cell content rather than repertoire biology.

As for this clone: Its antigen remains unidentified. The sequenced fragment ends 3 residues before the CDR3 boundary, so the rest is inferred from the germline J gene.

Every participant had a single incident cervical HPV16 infection, and prevalent HPV16 infections were excluded. Cervical HPV DNA was detected with MY09/MY11 PCR, and genotyping was done with dot-blot hybridization. Around 15 mL of heparinized blood was centrifuged, after which the buffy coat was aliquoted, frozen at -30 degrees C, and then stored at -80 degrees C. QIAGEN kits were used to extract genomic DNA from buffy coat specimens. Trimming takes 5 bases off V and 2 bases off J; junction bases not matched to a gene: 8. CDR1 WSHSY and CDR2 SAAADI are derived from the germline V gene. The CDR3, cysteine through phenylalanine, is 16 amino acids long. Shown are 39 bases from within the CDR3, in frame from base 1. Using the immunoSEQ assay, multiplex PCR amplified TCR beta CDR3 regions from an average of roughly 1,100 ng of genomic DNA per sample. The assay corrected primer bias using a complete synthetic TCR repertoire to establish an amplification baseline. The amplicons were sequenced using the Illumina platform. Per the authors' processing: Sequences were error-corrected by clustering with frequency ratios and a modified nearest-neighbor algorithm and were then analyzed in the immunoSEQ Analyzer with IMGT gene definitions. TCR richness and evenness were averaged over 20 rarefaction repeats at each rarefaction depth, excluding samples with fewer sequences than the depth. Wilcoxon rank sum tests with FDR correction were used to compare relative abundances of V, D and J genes between the groups. For the blinded duplicates, the intraclass correlation was around 95% for TCR richness and averaged around 76% across some 66 gene segments. Not all clones reach the TCRdb copy of this immuneACCESS table, which keeps in-frame sequences only. Checked studies attribute under half of the gap to unresolved V genes and leave the rest unexplained. The DNA was the basis for D and trimming; V, J and clone size are from that table. The sample table holds about 46,000 clones. Clones ranked in the top ten supply about a third of the sample.

The TCR sequence derives from a woman aged 18 to 69 with a cervical HPV16 infection that either progressed to CIN3+ or cleared (not recorded which). The V and J genes are TRBV10-2 and TRBJ2-3, with 9 bases aligning to TRBD2. Sequenced material: blood buffy coat. The CDR3 corresponds to CASSSATSGVTDTQYF. Partial CDR3 DNA: TGCGCCAGCAGTTCAGCGACTAGCGGAGTCACAGATACG.